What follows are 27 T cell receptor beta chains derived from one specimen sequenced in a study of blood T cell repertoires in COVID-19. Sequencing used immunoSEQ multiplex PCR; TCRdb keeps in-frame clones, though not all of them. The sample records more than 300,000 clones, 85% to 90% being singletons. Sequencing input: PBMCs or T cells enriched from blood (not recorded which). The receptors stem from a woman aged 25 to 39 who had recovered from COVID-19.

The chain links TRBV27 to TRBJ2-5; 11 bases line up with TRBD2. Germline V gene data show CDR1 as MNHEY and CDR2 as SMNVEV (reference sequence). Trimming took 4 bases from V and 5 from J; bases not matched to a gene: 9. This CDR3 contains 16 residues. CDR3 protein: CASSSLLAGGGETQYF. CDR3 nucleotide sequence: TGTGCCAGCAGTTCCCTCCTAGCGGGAGGAGGGGAGACCCAGTACTTC.

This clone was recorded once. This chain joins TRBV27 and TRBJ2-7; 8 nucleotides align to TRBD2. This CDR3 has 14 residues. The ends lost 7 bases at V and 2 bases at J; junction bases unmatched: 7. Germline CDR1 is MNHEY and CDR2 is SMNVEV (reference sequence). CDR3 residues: CASTPQREPYEQYF. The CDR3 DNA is TGTGCCAGCACCCCCCAGCGGGAGCCCTACGAGCAGTACTTC.

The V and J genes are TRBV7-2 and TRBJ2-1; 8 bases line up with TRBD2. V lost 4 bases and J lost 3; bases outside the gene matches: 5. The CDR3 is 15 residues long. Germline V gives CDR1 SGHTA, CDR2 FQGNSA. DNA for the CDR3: TGTGCCAGCAGCTATCAAGCGGGGGACTACAATGAGCAGTTCTTC. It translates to CASSYQAGDYNEQFF.

CDR3 DNA sequence: TGTGCCAGCAGCTTCACCGGGACAGGGGTTTCTGGGGCCAACGTCCTGACTTTC. Translation gives CASSFTGTGVSGANVLTF. The genes are TRBV11-2 and TRBJ2-6; 10 nucleotides align to TRBD1. Looked up from germline, CDR1 is SGHAT and CDR2 is FQNNGV. Trimming took 3 bases from V and 1 from J; bases not matched to a gene: 6. This CDR3 has 18 residues.

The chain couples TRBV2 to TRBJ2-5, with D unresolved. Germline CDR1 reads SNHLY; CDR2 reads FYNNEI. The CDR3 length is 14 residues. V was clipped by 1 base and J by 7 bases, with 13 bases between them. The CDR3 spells CASSEETLVRTQYF. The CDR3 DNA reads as TGTGCCAGCAGTGAAGAGACACTCGTACGGACCCAGTACTTC. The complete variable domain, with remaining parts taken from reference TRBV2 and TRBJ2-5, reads EPEVTQTPSHQVTQMGQEVILRCVPISNHLYFYWYRQILGQKVEFLVSFYNNEISEKSEIFDDQFSVERPDGSNFTLKIRSTKLEDSAMYFCASSEETLVRTQYFGPGTRLLVL.

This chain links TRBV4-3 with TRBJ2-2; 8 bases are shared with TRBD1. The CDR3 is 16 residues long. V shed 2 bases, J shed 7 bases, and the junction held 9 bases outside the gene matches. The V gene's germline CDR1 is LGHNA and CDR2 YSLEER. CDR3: CASSQQYTGGIGELFF. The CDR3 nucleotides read TGCGCCAGCAGCCAACAGTATACAGGGGGAATCGGGGAGCTGTTTTTT.

In nucleotides, the CDR3 is TGTGCCAGCAGGGTTTTACTAGCGGGAGCCAACGAGCAGTACTTC. Translated: CASRVLLAGANEQYF. The genes are TRBV6-5 and TRBJ2-7, with 11 bases fitting TRBD2. Looked up from germline, CDR1 is MNHEY and CDR2 is SVGAGI. V dropped 6 bases and J dropped 5; count of bases not matched to a gene: 9. The CDR3 length is 15 residues.

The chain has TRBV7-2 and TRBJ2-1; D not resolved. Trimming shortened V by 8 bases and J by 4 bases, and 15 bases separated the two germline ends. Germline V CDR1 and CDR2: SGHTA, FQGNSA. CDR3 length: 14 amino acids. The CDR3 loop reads CASALVARYNEQFF. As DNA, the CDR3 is TGTGCCAGCGCCCTCGTCGCCCGGTACAATGAGCAGTTCTTC. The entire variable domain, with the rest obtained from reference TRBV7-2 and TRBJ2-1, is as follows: GAGVSQSPSNKVTEKGKDVELRCDPISGHTALYWYRQSLGQGLEFLIYFQGNSAPDKSGLPSDRFSAERTGGSVSTLTIQRTQQEDSAVYLCASALVARYNEQFFGPGTRLTVL.

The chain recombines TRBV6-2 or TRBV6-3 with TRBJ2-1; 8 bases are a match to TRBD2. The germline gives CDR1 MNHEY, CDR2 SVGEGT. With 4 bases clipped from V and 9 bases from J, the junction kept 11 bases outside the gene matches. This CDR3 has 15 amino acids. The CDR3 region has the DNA TGTGCCAGCAGTTCCCGGGAGGGCCTTACCTCTGAGCAGTTCTTC. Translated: CASSSREGLTSEQFF.

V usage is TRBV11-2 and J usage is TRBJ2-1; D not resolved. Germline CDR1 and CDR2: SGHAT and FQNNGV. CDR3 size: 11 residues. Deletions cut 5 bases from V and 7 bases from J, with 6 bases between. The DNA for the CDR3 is TGTGCCAGCAGCGCTGAGAATGAGCAGTTCTTC. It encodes CASSAENEQFF.

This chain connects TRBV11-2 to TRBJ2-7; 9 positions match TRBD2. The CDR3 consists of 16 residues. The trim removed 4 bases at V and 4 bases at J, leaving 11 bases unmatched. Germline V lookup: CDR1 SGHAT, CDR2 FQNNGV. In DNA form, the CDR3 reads TGTGCCAGCAGCTCTTACGGGACTAGCAATAAATACGAGCAGTACTTC. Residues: CASSSYGTSNKYEQYF.

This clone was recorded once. The CDR3 region has the DNA TGTGCCAGCAGCTTACGAGTGACAGGGTTTGCGGGCACCGGGGAGCTGTTTTTT. This codes for CASSLRVTGFAGTGELFF. The chain joins TRBV13 to TRBJ2-2; 7 bases map to TRBD1. CDR1 and CDR2 from the germline V gene are PRHDT and FYEKMQ (reference sequence). The CDR3 has 18 residues. V lost 2 bases and J lost 4; bases outside the gene matches: 13. Combining the CDR3 with reference TRBV13 and TRBJ2-2 gives the whole variable domain AAGVIQSPRHLIKEKRETATLKCYPIPRHDTVYWYQQGPGQDPQFLISFYEKMQSDKGSIPDRFSAQQFSDYHSELNMSSLELGDSALYFCASSLRVTGFAGTGELFFGEGSRLTVL.

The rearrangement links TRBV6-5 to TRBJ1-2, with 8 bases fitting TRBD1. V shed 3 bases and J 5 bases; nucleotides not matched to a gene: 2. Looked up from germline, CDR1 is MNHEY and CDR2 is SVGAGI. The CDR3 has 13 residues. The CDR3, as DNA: TGTGCCAGCAGTTATCGGACAGGGTATGGCTACACCTTC. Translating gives CASSYRTGYGYTF.

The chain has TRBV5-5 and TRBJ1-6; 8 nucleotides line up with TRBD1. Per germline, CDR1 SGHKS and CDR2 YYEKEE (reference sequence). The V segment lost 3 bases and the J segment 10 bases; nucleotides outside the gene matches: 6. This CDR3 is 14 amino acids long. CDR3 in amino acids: CASSSGTGGSPLHF. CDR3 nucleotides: TGTGCCAGCAGCTCGGGGACAGGTGGCTCACCCCTCCACTTT.

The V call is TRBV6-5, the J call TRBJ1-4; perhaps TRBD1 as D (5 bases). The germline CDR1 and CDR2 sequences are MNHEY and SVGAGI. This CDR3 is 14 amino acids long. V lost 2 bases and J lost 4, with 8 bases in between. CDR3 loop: CASSYRGGNEKLFF. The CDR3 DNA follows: TGTGCCAGCAGTTACAGGGGTGGTAATGAAAAACTGTTTTTT.

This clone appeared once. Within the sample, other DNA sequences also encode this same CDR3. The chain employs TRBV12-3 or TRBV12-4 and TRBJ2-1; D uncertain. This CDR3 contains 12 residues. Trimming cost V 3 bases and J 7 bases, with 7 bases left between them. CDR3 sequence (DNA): TGTGCCAGCAGTTTGTTCGGGAATGAGCAGTTCTTC. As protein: CASSLFGNEQFF.

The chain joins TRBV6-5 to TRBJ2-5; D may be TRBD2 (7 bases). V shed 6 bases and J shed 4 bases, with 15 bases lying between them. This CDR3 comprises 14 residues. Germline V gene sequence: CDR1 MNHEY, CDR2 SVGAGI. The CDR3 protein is CASSPWGGAETQYF. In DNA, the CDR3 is TGTGCCAGCAGCCCCTGGGGGGGCGCAGAGACCCAGTACTTC.

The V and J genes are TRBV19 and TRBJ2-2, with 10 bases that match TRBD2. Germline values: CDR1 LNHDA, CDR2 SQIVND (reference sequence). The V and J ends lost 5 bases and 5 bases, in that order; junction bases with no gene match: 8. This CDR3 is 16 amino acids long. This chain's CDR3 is CASSRTSGRLTGELFF. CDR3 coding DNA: TGTGCCAGTAGTCGGACTAGCGGTCGTCTTACCGGGGAGCTGTTTTTT.

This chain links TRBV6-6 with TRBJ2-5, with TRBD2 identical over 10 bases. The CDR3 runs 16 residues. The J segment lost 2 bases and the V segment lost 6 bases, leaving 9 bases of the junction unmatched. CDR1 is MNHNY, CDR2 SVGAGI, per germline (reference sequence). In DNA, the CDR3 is TGTGCCAGCAGATCAGCGGGAGGGGGGCCACAAGAGACCCAGTACTTC. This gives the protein CASRSAGGGPQETQYF.

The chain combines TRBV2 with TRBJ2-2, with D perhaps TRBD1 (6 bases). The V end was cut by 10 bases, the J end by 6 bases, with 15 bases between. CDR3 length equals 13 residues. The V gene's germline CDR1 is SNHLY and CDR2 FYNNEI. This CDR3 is CATRITGPGELFF. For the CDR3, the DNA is TGTGCCACAAGGATTACAGGGCCCGGGGAGCTGTTTTTT.

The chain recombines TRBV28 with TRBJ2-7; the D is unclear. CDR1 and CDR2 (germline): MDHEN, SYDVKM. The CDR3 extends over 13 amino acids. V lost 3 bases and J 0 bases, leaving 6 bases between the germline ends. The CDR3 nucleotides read TGTGCCAGCAGTTTTGGCTTCTCCTACGAGCAGTACTTC. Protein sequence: CASSFGFSYEQYF.

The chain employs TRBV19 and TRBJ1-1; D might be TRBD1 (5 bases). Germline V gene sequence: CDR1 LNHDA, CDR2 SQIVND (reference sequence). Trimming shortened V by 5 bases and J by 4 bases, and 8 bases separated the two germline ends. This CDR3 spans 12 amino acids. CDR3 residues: CASSSRVTEAFF. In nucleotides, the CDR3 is TGTGCCAGTAGTTCCAGGGTCACTGAAGCTTTCTTT.

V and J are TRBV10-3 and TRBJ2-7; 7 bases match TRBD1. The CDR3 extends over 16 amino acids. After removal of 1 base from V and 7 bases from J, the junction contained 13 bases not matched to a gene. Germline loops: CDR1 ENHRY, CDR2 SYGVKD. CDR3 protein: CAISELVGGASREQYF. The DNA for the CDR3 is TGTGCCATCAGTGAGTTGGTAGGGGGCGCCTCGAGGGAGCAGTACTTC.

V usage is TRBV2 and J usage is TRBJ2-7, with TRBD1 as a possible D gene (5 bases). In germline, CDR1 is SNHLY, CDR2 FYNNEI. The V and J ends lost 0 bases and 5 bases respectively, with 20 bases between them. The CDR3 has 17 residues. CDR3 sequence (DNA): TGTGCCAGCAGTGAAGCGCGTTCAAAGGGGCTTAAGGACGAGCAGTACTTC. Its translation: CASSEARSKGLKDEQYF.

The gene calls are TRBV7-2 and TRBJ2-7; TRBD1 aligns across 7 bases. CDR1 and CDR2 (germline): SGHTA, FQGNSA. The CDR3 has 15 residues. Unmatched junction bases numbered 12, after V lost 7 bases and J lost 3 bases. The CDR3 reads CASTPRAGGFYEQYF. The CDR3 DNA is TGTGCCAGCACTCCCCGGGCAGGGGGATTCTACGAGCAGTACTTC.

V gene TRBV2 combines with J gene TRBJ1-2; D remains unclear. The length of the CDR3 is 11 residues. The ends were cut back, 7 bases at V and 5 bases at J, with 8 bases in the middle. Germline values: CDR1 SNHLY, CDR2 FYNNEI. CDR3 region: CASTATYGYTF. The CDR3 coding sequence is TGTGCCAGCACCGCGACTTATGGCTACACCTTC.

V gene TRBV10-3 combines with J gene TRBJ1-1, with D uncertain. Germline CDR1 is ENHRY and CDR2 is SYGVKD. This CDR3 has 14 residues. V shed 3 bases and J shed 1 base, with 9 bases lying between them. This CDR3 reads CAISDKSGNTEAFF. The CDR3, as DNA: TGTGCCATCAGTGATAAATCCGGGAACACTGAAGCTTTCTTT.